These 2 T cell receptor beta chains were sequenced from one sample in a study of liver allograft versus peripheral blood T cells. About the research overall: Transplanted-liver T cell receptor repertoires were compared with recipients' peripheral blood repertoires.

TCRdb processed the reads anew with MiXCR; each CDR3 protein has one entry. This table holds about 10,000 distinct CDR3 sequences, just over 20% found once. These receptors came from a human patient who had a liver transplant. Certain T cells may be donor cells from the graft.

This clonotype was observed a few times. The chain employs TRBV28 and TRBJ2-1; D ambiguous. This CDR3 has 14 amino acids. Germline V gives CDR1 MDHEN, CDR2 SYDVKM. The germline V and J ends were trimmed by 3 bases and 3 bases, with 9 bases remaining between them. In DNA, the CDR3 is TGTGCCAGCAGTTTCGGCAGTCTCTACAATGAGCAGTTCTTC. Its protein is CASSFGSLYNEQFF.

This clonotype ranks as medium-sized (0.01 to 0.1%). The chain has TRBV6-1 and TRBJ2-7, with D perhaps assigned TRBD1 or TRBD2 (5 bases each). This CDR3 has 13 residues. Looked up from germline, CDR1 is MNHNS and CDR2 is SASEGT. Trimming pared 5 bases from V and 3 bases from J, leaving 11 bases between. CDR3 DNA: TGTGCCAGCAGTTGGGACGGCCTCTACGAGCAGTACTTC. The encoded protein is CASSWDGLYEQYF.